The source of this T cell receptor beta chain is a study of blood T cell repertoires in COVID-19. Study details: COVID-19 samples collected from the United States, Italy and Spain covered acute and convalescent phases.

Patients in Seattle were enrolled during active infection, then followed longitudinally. Libraries were prepared by immunoSEQ multiplex PCR; TCRdb keeps only in-frame clonotypes and omits some of them. This sample has about 230,000 clones, with more than 75% found just once. The ends were cut back, 6 bases at V and 6 bases at J, with 13 bases in the middle. From germline, CDR1 is KGHDR and CDR2 SFDVKD. This CDR3 contains 14 residues. V and J are TRBV24-1 and TRBJ2-2; possibly TRBD1 for D (5 bases). This sequence was found in a man in his forties or fifties with COVID-19, enrolled during active disease. Sequenced sample: peripheral blood. CDR3 loop: CATSPGRASGELFF. Here the CDR3 DNA reads TGTGCCACCAGTCCAGGGCGCGCCTCCGGGGAGCTGTTTTTT.